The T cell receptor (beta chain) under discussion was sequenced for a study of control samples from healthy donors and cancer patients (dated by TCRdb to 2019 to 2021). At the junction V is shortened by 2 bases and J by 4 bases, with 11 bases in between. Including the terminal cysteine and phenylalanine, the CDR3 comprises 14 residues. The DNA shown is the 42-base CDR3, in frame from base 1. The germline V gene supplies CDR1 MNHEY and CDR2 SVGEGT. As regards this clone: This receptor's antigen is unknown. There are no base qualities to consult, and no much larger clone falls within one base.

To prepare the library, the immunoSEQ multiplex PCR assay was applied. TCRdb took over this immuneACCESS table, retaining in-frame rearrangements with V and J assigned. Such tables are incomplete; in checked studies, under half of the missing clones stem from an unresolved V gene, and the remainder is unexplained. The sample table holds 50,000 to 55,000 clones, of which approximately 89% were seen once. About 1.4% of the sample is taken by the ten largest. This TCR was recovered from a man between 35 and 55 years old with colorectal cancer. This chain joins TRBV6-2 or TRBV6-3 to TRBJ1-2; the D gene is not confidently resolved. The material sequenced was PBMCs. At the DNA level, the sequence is TGTGCCAGCAGTTACGTGCCTCCAGGCTATGGCTACACCTTC. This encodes CASSYVPPGYGYTF.